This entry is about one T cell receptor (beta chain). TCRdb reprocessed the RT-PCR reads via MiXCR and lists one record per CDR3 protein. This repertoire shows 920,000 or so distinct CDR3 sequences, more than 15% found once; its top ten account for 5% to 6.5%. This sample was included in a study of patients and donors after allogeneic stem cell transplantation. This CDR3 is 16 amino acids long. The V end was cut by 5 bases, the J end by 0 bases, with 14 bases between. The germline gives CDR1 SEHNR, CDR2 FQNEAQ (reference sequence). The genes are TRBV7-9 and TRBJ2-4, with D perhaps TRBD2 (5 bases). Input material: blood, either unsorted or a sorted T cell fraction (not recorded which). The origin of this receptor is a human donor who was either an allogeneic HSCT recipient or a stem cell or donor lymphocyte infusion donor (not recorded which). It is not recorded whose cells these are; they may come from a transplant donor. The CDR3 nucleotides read TGTGCCAGCAGCCCAAGGACGGACTTAGCCAAAAACATTCAGTACTTC. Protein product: CASSPRTDLAKNIQYF.